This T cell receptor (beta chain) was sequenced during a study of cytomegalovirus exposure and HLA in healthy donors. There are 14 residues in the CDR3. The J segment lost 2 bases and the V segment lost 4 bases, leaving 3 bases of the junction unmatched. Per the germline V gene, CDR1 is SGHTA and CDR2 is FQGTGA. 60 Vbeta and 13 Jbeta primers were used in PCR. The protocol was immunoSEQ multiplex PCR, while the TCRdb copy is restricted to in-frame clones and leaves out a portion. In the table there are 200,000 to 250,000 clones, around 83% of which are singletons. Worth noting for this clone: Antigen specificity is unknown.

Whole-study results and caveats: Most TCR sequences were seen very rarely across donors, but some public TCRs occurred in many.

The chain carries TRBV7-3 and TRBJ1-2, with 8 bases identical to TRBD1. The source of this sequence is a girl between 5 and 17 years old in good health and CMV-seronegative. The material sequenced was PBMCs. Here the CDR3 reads CASSSYRGNYGYTF. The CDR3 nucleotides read TGTGCCAGCAGCTCTTACAGGGGGAACTATGGCTACACCTTC.